A single sample gave rise to the 14 T cell receptor beta chains below, sequenced in a study of CD8+ T cells in alopecia areata. As to treatment: oral pan-JAK inhibitor, 5-10 mg twice daily. Extraction and reverse transcription of RNA yielded cDNA as the sequencing template. Sequencing used immunoSEQ multiplex PCR; TCRdb keeps in-frame clones, though not all of them. The data show around 100,000 clones, around 60% seen once. The material sequenced was CD8+ T cells sorted from blood, taken at approximately week 61, from a patient treated with tofacitinib. The receptors here all came from a human donor with alopecia areata.

This clone has more than one count but fewer than ten. V gene TRBV5-6 combines with J gene TRBJ2-3; D may be TRBD1 or TRBD2 (5 bases each). The CDR3 runs to 19 residues. V lost 6 bases and J lost 2, with 28 bases in between. In germline, CDR1 is SGHDT, CDR2 YYEEEE. The CDR3 spells CASILGLRDPGMATDTQYF. The CDR3 DNA follows: TGTGCCAGCATCTTAGGCCTCCGGGACCCAGGTATGGCCACAGATACGCAGTATTTT. The full variable domain, its missing parts supplied by reference TRBV5-6 and TRBJ2-3, is DAGVTQSPTHLIKTRGQQVTLRCSPKSGHDTVSWYQQALGQGPQFIFQYYEEEERQRGNFPDRFSGHQFPNYSSELNVNALLLGDSALYLCASILGLRDPGMATDTQYFGPGTRLTVL.

The chain carries TRBV29-1 and TRBJ2-3; 10 bases align to TRBD1. V lost 6 bases, J lost 4 bases, and 7 bases stayed unmatched. The V gene's germline CDR1 is SQVTM and CDR2 ANQGSEA. The CDR3 is 14 residues long. The CDR3 spells CSVEWDRGPDTQYF. CDR3 nucleotide sequence: TGCAGCGTCGAGTGGGACAGGGGTCCAGATACGCAGTATTTT.

This chain's CDR3 is CASSLLGSAQNNEQFF. In DNA form, the CDR3 reads TGCGCCAGCAGCTTGTTGGGGAGTGCACAGAACAATGAGCAGTTCTTC. J is TRBJ2-1 and V is TRBV5-1, with a possible D match to TRBD2 (5 bases). Germline loops: CDR1 SGHRS, CDR2 YFSETQ. CDR3 length equals 16 residues. V shed 1 base and J shed 5 bases, with 16 bases lying between them.

This clone came up once. This chain links TRBV5-1 with TRBJ1-1, with 7 bases fitting TRBD1. From germline, CDR1 is SGHRS and CDR2 YFSETQ. This CDR3 region has 16 residues. V lost 4 bases, J lost 4 bases, and 13 bases stayed unmatched. CDR3 protein: CASSPGTGVLGTEAFF. The CDR3 region has the DNA TGCGCCAGCAGCCCCGGTACAGGGGTCCTGGGCACTGAAGCTTTCTTT.

This chain joins TRBV6-6 and TRBJ1-4; D remains unclear. Germline V gene lookup returns CDR1 MNHNY and CDR2 SVGAGI (reference sequence). V lost 5 bases, J lost 4 bases, and 11 bases lay in between. The CDR3 spans 14 residues. Here the CDR3 reads CASSPTGRNEKLFF. In DNA, the CDR3 is TGTGCCAGCAGTCCGACGGGCCGTAATGAAAAACTGTTTTTT.

The chain combines TRBV4-1 with TRBJ2-4, with D perhaps TRBD1 (6 bases). CDR1 is MGHRA, CDR2 YSYEKL, per germline. The CDR3 contains 17 residues. V lost 1 base and J lost 6, with 19 bases in between. The CDR3 loop is CASSQAAFPRGRNIQYF. CDR3 sequence (DNA): TGCGCCAGCAGCCAAGCCGCTTTTCCCAGGGGCCGAAACATTCAGTACTTC.

The genes are TRBV6-6 and TRBJ2-7, with D possibly being TRBD1 (5 bases). Germline V gene data show CDR1 as MNHNY and CDR2 as SVGAGI (reference sequence). V lost 5 bases and J lost 2, with 10 bases in between. There are 13 residues in the CDR3. The CDR3 DNA reads TGTGCCAGCAGTATCGAAGGGGCCTACGAGCAGTACTTC. Residues: CASSIEGAYEQYF.

The chain couples TRBV27 to TRBJ1-6; no firm D call. The CDR3 spans 13 residues. Trimming took off 10 bases at V and 6 bases at J, with 13 bases between the two ends. In germline, CDR1 is MNHEY, CDR2 SMNVEV (reference sequence). CDR3 DNA: TGTGCCACCGCGGGGTCACTTAATTCACCCCTCCACTTT. Its translation: CATAGSLNSPLHF.

This clone occurred once. V and J are TRBV18 and TRBJ1-4, with D uncertain. Trimming cost V 1 base and J 7 bases, with 7 bases left between them. The CDR3 is 13 amino acids. Germline V lookup: CDR1 KGHSH, CDR2 LQKENI. CDR3 in amino acids: CASSPLDGEKLFF. CDR3 bases: TGTGCCAGCTCACCACTAGACGGTGAAAAACTGTTTTTT.

Worth noting for this clone: Other nucleotide sequences from this sample produce the same CDR3. The CDR3 DNA is TGTGCCAGCAGCTTAGGGCAGGGTAATGGCTACACCTTC. Its protein is CASSLGQGNGYTF. The chain couples TRBV7-9 to TRBJ1-2; D is possibly TRBD1 (5 bases). V was shortened by 1 base and J by 6 bases, with 9 bases between the two germline ends. The germline gives CDR1 SEHNR, CDR2 FQNEAQ (reference sequence). The length of the CDR3 is 13 residues.

The chain joins TRBV29-1 to TRBJ2-2; D not resolved. V gave up 5 bases and J gave up 7 bases, with 11 bases separating them. This CDR3 is 12 amino acids long. Germline CDR1 and CDR2: SQVTM and ANQGSEA. The CDR3 loop is CSVLRLDGELFF. The CDR3 DNA reads TGCAGCGTTCTAAGACTGGACGGGGAGCTGTTTTTT.

J is TRBJ1-1 and V is TRBV2; TRBD1 is a possible D gene (5 bases). The CDR3 runs to 14 residues. V shed 4 bases and J shed 6 bases, with 15 bases lying between them. The germline V gene has CDR1 SNHLY and CDR2 FYNNEI. The CDR3 DNA reads TGTGCCAGCAGTGTTGCAGGGAAGGAATCTGAAGCTTTCTTT. It translates to CASSVAGKESEAFF.

This clone appeared once. DNA of the CDR3: TGTGCCAGCAGCGGGAACATCAATGAGCAGTTCTTC. As protein: CASSGNINEQFF. This sequence joins TRBV9 and TRBJ2-1; unclear D gene. This CDR3 spans 12 amino acids. Trimming shortened V by 3 bases and J by 6 bases, and 7 bases separated the two germline ends. Germline V lookup: CDR1 SGDLS, CDR2 YYNGEE. Together with reference TRBV9 and TRBJ2-1, the CDR3 gives the full variable domain: DSGVTQTPKHLITATGQRVTLRCSPRSGDLSVYWYQQSLDQGLQFLIQYYNGEERAKGNILERFSAQQFPDLHSELNLSSLELGDSALYFCASSGNINEQFFGPGTRLTVL.

The gene calls are TRBV2 and TRBJ2-1; maybe TRBD1 (6 bases). Between the trimmed V and J ends, which lost 6 bases and 0 bases, there was a span of 12 bases. This CDR3 contains 15 residues. Germline CDR1 reads SNHLY; CDR2 reads FYNNEI. The CDR3 is CASRSGQNSYNEQFF. The CDR3 coding sequence is TGTGCCAGCAGATCAGGACAGAACTCCTACAATGAGCAGTTCTTC.